The 19 T cell receptor beta chains presented below share a single source sample, sequenced in a study of glioma-infiltrating T cells. TCR alpha and beta CDR3 regions were amplified from RNA using iRepertoire nested multiplex PCR. TCRdb independently ran MiXCR on the multiplex PCR reads; one entry per CDR3 protein. This sample has 300,000 to 450,000 distinct CDR3 sequences, with 41% found just once. Sequencing input: glioma tissue, nonneoplastic brain tissue, or PBMCs (not recorded which). The origin of the receptors is a human donor with low-grade glioma or glioblastoma, undergoing nonglioma brain surgery, or in good health (not recorded which).

Note on this clonotype: This clone may be a read error of a much larger clone one base away. The chain recombines TRBV27 with TRBJ2-1, with no clear D. Trimming cost V 0 bases and J 8 bases, with 8 bases left between them. CDR3 length equals 13 residues. Germline CDR1 reads MNHEY; CDR2 reads SMNVEV (reference sequence). CDR3 DNA: TGTGCCAGCAGTTTATCGATGGGCGATGAGCAGTTCTTC. Residues: CASSLSMGDEQFF.

Turning to this clonotype: A much bigger clone sits one base away, suggesting this may be a read error. This sequence joins TRBV27 and TRBJ1-1; D is undetermined. V was trimmed by 3 bases and J by 11 bases, leaving 16 bases between them. The CDR3 has 13 amino acids. Germline lookup yields CDR1 MNHEY and CDR2 SMNVEV (reference sequence). This chain's CDR3 is CASSFGLGSEAFF. CDR3 nucleotides: TGTGCCAGCAGTTTTGGCCTCGGATCGGAGGCTTTCTTT.

V is TRBV28 and J is TRBJ2-3, with D possibly TRBD1 on 6 matching bases. This CDR3 is built from 12 residues. The germline gives CDR1 MDHEN, CDR2 SYDVKM. CDR3 loop: CAAGQGTDTQYF. The CDR3 nucleotides read TGTGCGGCGGGCCAGGGGACAGATACGCAGTATTTT.

The chain combines TRBV27 with TRBJ2-1; maybe TRBD1 (6 bases). Germline-derived CDR1 and CDR2 are MNHEY and SMNVEV (reference sequence). V was trimmed by 2 bases and J by 9 bases, leaving 14 bases between them. The CDR3 loop spans 14 amino acids. This chain's CDR3 is CASSLVLTGLEQFF. As DNA, the CDR3 is TGTGCCAGCAGTTTAGTTTTAACAGGGCTTGAGCAGTTCTTC.

This clonotype was counted only a few times. V and J are TRBV7-2 and TRBJ2-3, with D maybe TRBD2 (5 bases). The CDR3 has 15 amino acids. The germline V and J ends were trimmed by 5 bases and 3 bases, with 15 bases remaining between them. The germline gives CDR1 SGHTA, CDR2 FQGNSA. The CDR3 DNA sequence: TGTGCCAGCAGCCCCTTTGGGAGTGAAACAGATACGCAGTATTTT. This codes for CASSPFGSETDTQYF.

In regard to this clonotype: Its ends do not fully match the called genes, so a read error is possible. J is TRBJ2-3 and V is TRBV28; 8 bases match TRBD1. The CDR3 is 16 residues long. Germline CDR1 and CDR2: MDHEN and SYDVKM. The CDR3 here is CASSFSGTGSTDKQYF. The CDR3 nucleotides read TGTGCCAGCAGTTTTAGTGGGACAGGCTCCACAGATAAGCAGTATTTT. Together with reference TRBV28 and TRBJ2-3, the CDR3 gives the full variable domain: DVKVTQSSRYLVKRTGEKVFLECVQDMDHENMFWYRQDPGLGLRLIYFSYDVKMKEKGDIPEGYSVSREKKERFSLILESASTNQTSMYLCASSFSGTGSTDKQYFGPGTRLTVL.

This clonotype has just a few counts. The chain combines TRBV20-1 with TRBJ2-7; a weak D match, TRBD1 (5 bases). V was trimmed by 0 bases and J by 3 bases, leaving 12 bases between them. The CDR3 has 14 amino acids. The germline gives CDR1 DFQATT, CDR2 SNEGSKA (reference sequence). The CDR3: CSARDIKGDYEQYF. The CDR3, as DNA: TGCAGTGCTAGAGATATCAAAGGGGACTACGAGCAGTACTTC.

This clonotype was seen repeatedly, ten times or more. The V gene is TRBV25-1, the J gene TRBJ1-1; the D gene is possibly TRBD1 (5 bases). Between the trimmed V and J ends, which lost 6 bases and 10 bases, there was a span of 12 bases. Per the germline V gene, CDR1 is MGHDK and CDR2 is SYGVNS. This CDR3 has 11 amino acids. DNA of the CDR3: TGTGCCAGCAGGGGACCTAGGACAGCTTTCTTT. Its translation is CASRGPRTAFF.

This clonotype has just a few counts. V is TRBV6-2 or TRBV6-3 and J is TRBJ2-1; TRBD2 aligns across 10 bases. The CDR3 consists of 16 residues. The J segment lost 5 bases and the V segment lost 4 bases, leaving 8 bases of the junction unmatched. Germline values: CDR1 MNHEY, CDR2 SVGEGT. CDR3 nucleotides: TGTGCCAGCAGTTCAGCACTAGCGGGAAAGGACAATGAGCAGTTCTTC. It specifies CASSSALAGKDNEQFF.

This clonotype has ten or more counts. The chain is built from TRBV7-2 and TRBJ2-2; D uncertain. Germline lookup yields CDR1 SGHTA and CDR2 FQGNSA. The CDR3 is 14 residues long. Trimming removed 7 bases from V and 0 bases from J, with 9 bases in between. CDR3 nucleotides: TGTGCCAGCATGAAGGATCCGAACACCGGGGAGCTGTTTTTT. Translated: CASMKDPNTGELFF. Looking up the rest from reference TRBV7-2 and TRBJ2-2 gives the full variable domain: GAGVSQSPSNKVTEKGKDVELRCDPISGHTALYWYRQSLGQGLEFLIYFQGNSAPDKSGLPSDRFSAERTGGSVSTLTIQRTQQEDSAVYLCASMKDPNTGELFFGEGSRLTVL.

Note on this clonotype: Being one base from a much bigger clone, this may be a read error. The J gene is TRBJ2-5, the V gene TRBV7-2; 7 nucleotides line up with TRBD1. CDR1 SGHTA and CDR2 FQGNSA come from the germline V gene. The length of the CDR3 is 14 residues. The ends lost 3 bases at V and 5 bases at J; junction bases unmatched: 6. The CDR3 is CASSFDREVETQYF. The CDR3 DNA is TGTGCCAGCAGCTTTGACAGGGAAGTGGAGACCCAGTACTTC.

The chain joins TRBV20-1 to TRBJ2-6; D assignment may be TRBD1 or TRBD2 (6 bases each). The ends were cut back, 6 bases at V and 0 bases at J, with 18 bases in the middle. The germline V gene has CDR1 DFQATT and CDR2 SNEGSKA (reference sequence). The CDR3 runs 17 residues. Here the CDR3 reads CSALVGGLLSGANVLTF. DNA for the CDR3: TGCAGTGCGTTGGTCGGGGGCCTACTCTCTGGGGCCAACGTCCTGACTTTC.

The genes are TRBV28 and TRBJ2-7, with D possibly matching TRBD1 (5 bases). CDR1 MDHEN and CDR2 SYDVKM come from the germline V gene. V gave up 2 bases and J gave up 3 bases, with 20 bases separating them. The CDR3 covers 17 residues. Here the CDR3 reads CASSLPSLARVGYEQYF. CDR3 DNA: TGTGCCAGCAGTTTACCCTCCCTCGCCAGGGTCGGCTACGAGCAGTACTTC. The whole variable domain, remainder taken from reference TRBV28 and TRBJ2-7, is DVKVTQSSRYLVKRTGEKVFLECVQDMDHENMFWYRQDPGLGLRLIYFSYDVKMKEKGDIPEGYSVSREKKERFSLILESASTNQTSMYLCASSLPSLARVGYEQYFGPGTRLTVT.

This clonotype was seen many times. The genes are TRBV15 and TRBJ2-7, with D maybe TRBD1 (6 bases). The CDR3 sequence is 17 residues long. The germline V gene has CDR1 LNHNV and CDR2 YYDKDF (reference sequence). V lost 0 bases and J lost 3, with 18 bases in between. The CDR3 region is CATSRDGRDNPIYEQYF. The CDR3 DNA reads as TGTGCCACCAGCAGAGACGGCAGGGACAATCCCATCTACGAGCAGTACTTC.

This clonotype was detected only a few times. This may be a read error, as it is one base from a much larger clone. The chain couples TRBV6-6 to TRBJ1-1; no clear D gene. The germline V gene encodes CDR1 MNHNY and CDR2 SVGAGI (reference sequence). The CDR3 covers 13 residues. As DNA, the CDR3 is TGTGCCAGCAGTTACCTCATGAACACTAAAGCTTTCTTT. Its translation: CASSYLMNTKAFF.

The rearrangement links TRBV7-2 to TRBJ2-4; the D gene is possibly TRBD2 (5 bases). CDR1 and CDR2 from the germline V gene are SGHTA and FQGNSA. This CDR3 comprises 18 residues. V dropped 1 base and J dropped 2 bases, with 18 bases sitting between them. The CDR3 is CASSLGGLTSSTKNIQYF. The CDR3, as DNA: TGTGCCAGCAGCTTAGGAGGGCTCACCAGCTCCACCAAAAACATTCAGTACTTC.

This clonotype was seen only a few times. The chain employs TRBV20-1 and TRBJ2-7; D is unresolved. This CDR3 region has 12 residues. V lost 2 bases and J lost 6, with 11 bases in between. In germline, CDR1 is DFQATT, CDR2 SNEGSKA (reference sequence). The CDR3 DNA reads as TGCAGTGCTAGATACTTCCCCGGCGAGCAGTACTTC. It encodes CSARYFPGEQYF.

In its sample, this clonotype was seen a few times. The chain combines TRBV27 with TRBJ2-1, with D possibly being TRBD2 (6 bases). The germline gives CDR1 MNHEY, CDR2 SMNVEV (reference sequence). The CDR3 has 18 amino acids. V was shortened by 2 bases and J by 0 bases, with 17 bases between the two germline ends. The CDR3 DNA sequence: TGTGCCAGCAGTTTAGAAGCTGGACGGGGGAGCTCCTACAATGAGCAGTTCTTC. Translated, it gives CASSLEAGRGSSYNEQFF.

V usage is TRBV19 and J usage is TRBJ2-1, with unresolved D. Germline CDR1 is LNHDA and CDR2 is SQIVND (reference sequence). Between the trimmed V and J ends, which lost 3 bases and 0 bases, there was a span of 9 bases. This CDR3 region has 15 residues. This chain's CDR3 is CASSISRSSYNEQFF. CDR3 bases: TGTGCCAGTAGTATTTCACGGAGCTCCTACAATGAGCAGTTCTTC.